Each of the 30 T cell receptor beta chains below was sequenced from the same sample in a study of identifying expanded T cells in peripheral blood. Generated by immunoSEQ multiplex PCR, the TCRdb table keeps only in-frame clones and is missing some. The table lists about 130,000 clones, about 86% of them singletons. The sample consisted of blood. The receptors originated from a person aged 18 to 70 in good health.

The chain combines TRBV28 with TRBJ1-5, with D unclear. The CDR3 extends over 12 amino acids. CDR1 is MDHEN and CDR2 is SYDVKM in the germline V gene. V lost 1 base and J 7 bases, leaving 5 bases between the germline ends. Here the CDR3 DNA reads TGTGCCAGCAGTTTATTACTACAGCCCCAGCATTTT. Amino acids: CASSLLLQPQHF.

The chain couples TRBV5-4 to TRBJ2-1, with D tentatively TRBD1 (5 bases). The CDR3 contains 12 residues. Germline V CDR1 and CDR2: SGHNT, YYREEE (reference sequence). V lost 0 bases, J lost 8 bases, and 6 bases lay in between. In DNA, the CDR3 is TGTGCCAGCAGCTTGGGCAGGGATGAGCAGTTCTTC. Translated, it gives CASSLGRDEQFF.

This sequence joins TRBV30 and TRBJ2-7; TRBD1 agrees at 7 bases. CDR3 length equals 13 residues. Trimming took 4 bases from V and 4 from J; bases not matched to a gene: 7. CDR1 GTSNPN and CDR2 SVGIG come from the germline V gene (reference sequence). The CDR3 here is CAWNRDRLYEQYF. DNA of the CDR3: TGTGCCTGGAACCGGGACAGACTTTACGAGCAGTACTTC.

A note on this clone: Additional DNA sequences in this sample encode the identical CDR3. J is TRBJ2-5 and V is TRBV20-1, with D unclear. V lost 0 bases and J 1 base, leaving 0 bases between the germline ends. The CDR3 contains 11 residues. CDR1 DFQATT and CDR2 SNEGSKA come from the germline V gene (reference sequence). CDR3 nucleotide sequence: TGCAGTGCTAGAGACCAAGAGACCCAGTACTTC. Protein sequence: CSARDQETQYF.

V gene TRBV6-1 combines with J gene TRBJ2-7; tentatively, D is TRBD1 (5 bases). The CDR3 loop spans 13 amino acids. Between the trimmed V and J ends, which lost 2 bases and 5 bases, there was a span of 10 bases. In germline, CDR1 is MNHNS, CDR2 SASEGT. The CDR3 here is CASSETYRNEQYF. Written as DNA, the CDR3 is TGTGCCAGCAGTGAAACTTACAGGAACGAGCAGTACTTC.

This sequence joins TRBV10-1 and TRBJ2-7; 10 nucleotides match TRBD2. Trimming cost V 2 bases and J 3 bases; bases outside gene matches: 10. CDR3 length equals 17 residues. The germline CDR1 and CDR2 sequences are WNHNN and SYGVQD (reference sequence). In DNA, the CDR3 is TGCGCCAGCAGTGAGCACGGACTAGCGGAGGCCGACTACGAGCAGTACTTC. It encodes CASSEHGLAEADYEQYF.

The chain carries TRBV7-7 and TRBJ2-3; 12 bases are a match to TRBD2. Trimming took 5 bases from V and 2 from J; bases not matched to a gene: 11. The CDR3 loop spans 18 amino acids. Germline V gives CDR1 SSHAT, CDR2 FNYEAQ (reference sequence). The CDR3 DNA is TGTGCCAGCAGCCCCAGACTAGCGGGGGCCCCGTTCACAGATACGCAGTATTTT. Translating it yields CASSPRLAGAPFTDTQYF.

The rearrangement uses TRBV6-4 and TRBJ2-1, with 10 positions matching TRBD2. The CDR3 is made up of 17 amino acids. The germline gives CDR1 MRHNA, CDR2 SNTAGT. J was trimmed by 9 bases and V by 2 bases; bases with no gene match: 13. Here the CDR3 reads CASSDRSSGSSLGEQFF. CDR3 coding DNA: TGTGCCAGCAGTGACCGTTCTAGCGGGAGTAGCTTAGGTGAGCAGTTCTTC.

The chain has TRBV7-2 and TRBJ2-7; D remains ambiguous. Germline values: CDR1 SGHTA, CDR2 FQGNSA. This CDR3 region has 14 residues. With 2 bases removed from V and 3 bases from J, the gap between germline ends came to 11 bases. The CDR3 bases are TGTGCCAGCAGCTTAATGCCTCCGAGCTACGAGCAGTACTTC. Translated, it gives CASSLMPPSYEQYF.

This clone was seen a handful of times. The V and J genes are TRBV6-1 and TRBJ1-5; D not resolved. Trimming left V 6 bases short and J 2 bases short, with 8 bases between. CDR1 MNHNS and CDR2 SASEGT come from the germline V gene. This CDR3 spans 13 amino acids. The CDR3 region is CASRPRGNQPQHF. The CDR3 DNA reads as TGTGCCAGCAGGCCGAGGGGCAATCAGCCCCAGCATTTT.

This chain connects TRBV4-1 to TRBJ2-1; a weak D match, TRBD2 (5 bases). Germline CDR1 MGHRA, CDR2 YSYEKL. Between the trimmed V and J ends, which lost 4 bases and 2 bases, there was a span of 12 bases. There are 15 residues in the CDR3. The CDR3 loop reads CASSRLALPYNEQFF. The DNA for the CDR3 is TGCGCCAGCAGCCGGTTAGCGCTGCCCTACAATGAGCAGTTCTTC.

This chain links TRBV18 with TRBJ2-7; 7 positions match TRBD2. After removal of 6 bases from V and 7 bases from J, the junction contained 6 bases not matched to a gene. The CDR3 extends over 12 amino acids. Looked up from germline, CDR1 is KGHSH and CDR2 is LQKENI. In nucleotides, the CDR3 is TGTGCCAGCTCGTACTGGGGGGGGGAGCAGTACTTC. It translates to CASSYWGGEQYF.

V and J are TRBV28 and TRBJ2-5, with D possibly TRBD2 on 5 matching bases. Trimming left V 7 bases short and J 0 bases short, with 15 bases between. CDR1 and CDR2 (germline): MDHEN, SYDVKM. The CDR3 sequence is 15 residues long. The CDR3, as DNA: TGTGCCAGCAACTCTCCAGCGGACTACCAAGAGACCCAGTACTTC. Its translation is CASNSPADYQETQYF.

The CDR3 spells CASSRNLQGAGTEAFF. CDR3 nucleotides: TGCGCCAGCAGCCGAAACCTACAGGGGGCTGGAACTGAAGCTTTCTTT. The chain links TRBV5-1 to TRBJ1-1; 9 nucleotides align to TRBD1. J was trimmed by 5 bases and V by 4 bases; bases with no gene match: 12. CDR1 is SGHRS and CDR2 is YFSETQ in the germline V gene. This CDR3 is 16 amino acids long.

CDR3 DNA sequence: TGTGCCAGCAGTGAGGGGGTGGAACGGGACATCAACTACAATGAGCAGTTCTTC. Translation gives CASSEGVERDINYNEQFF. This chain connects TRBV2 to TRBJ2-1; TRBD1 is a possible D gene (6 bases). CDR3 length: 18 residues. The ends were cut back, 3 bases at V and 3 bases at J, with 21 bases in the middle. Germline assignment: CDR1 SNHLY and CDR2 FYNNEI.

The chain carries TRBV2 and TRBJ1-2; D gene unclear. Deletions cut 2 bases from V and 0 bases from J, with 16 bases between. There are 17 residues in the CDR3. The germline CDR1 and CDR2 sequences are SNHLY and FYNNEI. Here the CDR3 reads CASSESGSPLSNYGYTF. The CDR3 DNA is TGTGCCAGCAGTGAATCGGGGTCCCCTCTTTCTAACTATGGCTACACCTTC.

There are a few counts of this clone. The V call is TRBV7-2, the J call TRBJ2-7; D call uncertain. This CDR3 comprises 14 residues. The V gene lost 4 bases and the J gene lost 0 bases, with 10 bases spanning the gap. From germline, CDR1 is SGHTA and CDR2 FQGNSA. CDR3 DNA: TGTGCCAGCAGCTACGCTACATACTCCTACGAGCAGTACTTC. Its translation: CASSYATYSYEQYF.

This rearrangement joins TRBV6-5 to TRBJ2-7; TRBD1 aligns across 9 bases. This CDR3 region has 15 residues. Germline lookup yields CDR1 MNHEY and CDR2 SVGAGI. Unmatched junction bases numbered 7, after V lost 6 bases and J lost 1 base. CDR3 loop: CASSRDRATSYEQYF. The DNA of the CDR3 is TGTGCCAGCAGCCGGGACAGGGCTACGTCCTACGAGCAGTACTTC.

The chain links TRBV19 to TRBJ2-1; 11 bases are a match to TRBD2. Germline V gene lookup returns CDR1 LNHDA and CDR2 SQIVND (reference sequence). Trimming removed 0 bases from V and 3 bases from J; junction bases left unmatched: 4. The CDR3 loop spans 17 amino acids. The DNA for the CDR3 is TGTGCCAGTAGTATAGATCTGCTAGCGGGAGGCTACAATGAGCAGTTCTTC. The encoded protein is CASSIDLLAGGYNEQFF.

V and J are TRBV6-5 and TRBJ1-5; 9 bases map to TRBD1. CDR1 is MNHEY, CDR2 SVGAGI, per germline. V dropped 2 bases and J dropped 5; count of bases not matched to a gene: 7. This CDR3 region has 16 residues. The CDR3 is CASSYVGTGPYQPQHF. The CDR3 DNA follows: TGTGCCAGCAGTTACGTCGGGACAGGGCCTTATCAGCCCCAGCATTTT.

This rearrangement joins TRBV6-6 to TRBJ2-4; 7 positions match TRBD1. Germline CDR1 is MNHNY and CDR2 is SVGAGI (reference sequence). This CDR3 is 15 amino acids long. V shed 7 bases and J 0 bases; nucleotides not matched to a gene: 6. The CDR3 DNA follows: TGTGCCAGCAACGGACAGGCAATAGCCAAAAACATTCAGTACTTC. This translates into CASNGQAIAKNIQYF.

This chain connects TRBV4-2 to TRBJ2-7; maybe TRBD2 (6 bases). This CDR3 has 14 residues. CDR1 and CDR2 from the germline V gene are LGHNA and YNFKEQ. Trimming cost V 4 bases and J 2 bases, with 12 bases left between them. CDR3 sequence (DNA): TGTGCCAGCAGCCTCCTTTGGGGGGCCTACGAGCAGTACTTC. This gives the protein CASSLLWGAYEQYF.

This clone turned up a few times. J is TRBJ1-5 and V is TRBV11-3; D gene uncertain. The CDR3 is made up of 15 amino acids. From germline, CDR1 is SGHNT and CDR2 YENEEA. Trimming cost V 4 bases and J 3 bases, with 13 bases left between them. CDR3 protein: CASSYGQDHNQPQHF. CDR3 nucleotide sequence: TGTGCCAGCAGCTACGGGCAGGATCACAATCAGCCCCAGCATTTT. The full variable domain, rest sourced from reference TRBV11-3 and TRBJ1-5, is EAGVVQSPRYKIIEKKQPVAFWCNPISGHNTLYWYLQNLGQGPELLIRYENEEAVDDSQLPKDRFSAERLKGVDSTLKIQPAELGDSAVYLCASSYGQDHNQPQHFGDGTRLSIL.

The chain employs TRBV19 and TRBJ2-1; tentatively, D is TRBD2 (6 bases). Per the germline V gene, CDR1 is LNHDA and CDR2 is SQIVND (reference sequence). The V end was cut by 2 bases, the J end by 5 bases, with 16 bases between. This CDR3 has 16 residues. CDR3 sequence (DNA): TGTGCCAGTAGTATATTTATAGCGGAAATAAACAATGAGCAGTTCTTC. Translating gives CASSIFIAEINNEQFF.

The chain employs TRBV27 and TRBJ1-4; no firm D call. Germline values: CDR1 MNHEY, CDR2 SMNVEV (reference sequence). Trimming shortened V by 8 bases and J by 0 bases, and 10 bases separated the two germline ends. The CDR3 runs 14 residues. The CDR3 nucleotides are TGTGCCAGCCCAAACCCGGCAACTAATGAAAAACTGTTTTTT. Amino acid sequence: CASPNPATNEKLFF.

V and J are TRBV27 and TRBJ1-4, with 11 nucleotides matching TRBD1. With 3 bases clipped from V and 7 bases from J, the junction kept 10 bases outside the gene matches. The CDR3 is 17 residues long. The germline gives CDR1 MNHEY, CDR2 SMNVEV (reference sequence). Here the CDR3 reads CASSFLGQGARGEKLFF. DNA for the CDR3: TGTGCCAGCAGTTTTCTCGGACAGGGGGCACGAGGTGAAAAACTGTTTTTT.

The J gene is TRBJ2-2, the V gene TRBV5-4, with 15 positions matching TRBD2. CDR1 SGHNT and CDR2 YYREEE come from the germline V gene (reference sequence). CDR3 length equals 17 residues. J lost 2 bases, V lost 5 bases, and 4 bases had no gene match. The chain's CDR3 is CASRPGLAGGNTGELFF. The CDR3 DNA follows: TGTGCCAGCAGACCGGGACTAGCGGGGGGCAACACCGGGGAGCTGTTTTTT.

This chain uses TRBV18 with TRBJ2-3, with unresolved D. V was shortened by 3 bases and J by 4 bases, with 5 bases between the two germline ends. The CDR3 length is 12 residues. The V gene's germline CDR1 is KGHSH and CDR2 LQKENI. CDR3 sequence reads: CASSPSSDTQYF. DNA of the CDR3: TGTGCCAGCTCACCCTCCTCAGATACGCAGTATTTT.

CDR3 coding DNA: TGTGCTAGTGGTTTGTCCCCTCTGACAGGAGAGCAGTTCTTC. Its translation: CASGLSPLTGEQFF. The chain carries TRBV12-5 and TRBJ2-1, with D possibly TRBD1 on 6 matching bases. The CDR3 loop spans 14 amino acids. Trimming cost V 2 bases and J 10 bases, with 15 bases left between them. Germline V gene data show CDR1 as LGHNT and CDR2 as FRNRAP.

This clone came up a few times. The genes are TRBV27 and TRBJ2-7, with 8 bases lining up with TRBD2. The CDR3 extends over 16 amino acids. The junction had 7 bases not matched to a gene; V was cut back by 2 bases and J by 1 base. Germline CDR1 is MNHEY and CDR2 is SMNVEV (reference sequence). Here the CDR3 DNA reads TGTGCCAGCAGTTTAACCCAAGCGGGGGCATCCTACGAGCAGTACTTC. The encoded protein is CASSLTQAGASYEQYF.